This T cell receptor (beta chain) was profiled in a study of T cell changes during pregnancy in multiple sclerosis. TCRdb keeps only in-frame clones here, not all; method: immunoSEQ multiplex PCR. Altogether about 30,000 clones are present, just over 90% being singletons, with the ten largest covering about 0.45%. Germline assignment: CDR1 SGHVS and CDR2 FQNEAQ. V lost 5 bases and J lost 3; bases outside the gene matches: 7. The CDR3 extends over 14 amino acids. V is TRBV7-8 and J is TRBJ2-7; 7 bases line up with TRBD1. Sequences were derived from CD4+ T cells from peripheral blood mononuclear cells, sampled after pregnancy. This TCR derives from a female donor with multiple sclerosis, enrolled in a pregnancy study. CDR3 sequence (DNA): TGTGCCAGCAGCCCCAGGGACAGACTCTACGAGCAGTACTTC. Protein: CASSPRDRLYEQYF. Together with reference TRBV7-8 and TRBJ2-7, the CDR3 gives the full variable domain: GAGVSQSPRYKVAKRGQDVALRCDPISGHVSLFWYQQALGQGPEFLTYFQNEAQLDKSGLPSDRFFAERPEGSVSTLKIQRTQQEDSAVYLCASSPRDRLYEQYFGPGTRLTVT.